This T cell receptor (beta chain) was sequenced for a study of identical twins. Points from the study as a whole: Within monozygotic twins, out-of-frame TCR alpha sharing was underestimated by the models.

The CDR3 extends over 19 amino acids. Turning to this clonotype: Its antigen is as yet unknown.

Through template switching, a universal primer site was introduced, and the cDNA contained unique molecular identifiers. Using its own MiXCR run on the 5' RACE reads, TCRdb lists one record per CDR3 protein. In the table there are about 890,000 distinct CDR3 sequences, over 9% of which are singletons. In addition, the sample was reused for a study of yellow fever vaccine responses in identical twins.

This TCR was recovered from a young woman in good health. J is TRBJ2-1 and V is TRBV21-1; TRBD2 was called by the table and not checked on the DNA. TRBV21-1 is assigned pseudogene status. Sequences were obtained from PBMCs. The CDR3, as DNA: TGTGCCAGCAGCAAAGTCCTACTACCAGCGGGTTACGGGTGGAATGAGCAGTTCTTC. Its translation is CASSKVLLPAGYGWNEQFF.